This T cell receptor (beta chain) originates from a study of cytomegalovirus exposure and HLA in healthy donors. The CDR3 spans 17 residues. The V gene's germline CDR1 is SGHDN and CDR2 FVKESK. Trimming removed 0 bases from V and 3 bases from J, with 14 bases in between. Findings of the study overall: Accurate HLA-A and HLA-B prediction from TCR beta sequences was reported for most subjects.

In the PCR, 60 Vbeta and 13 Jbeta primers were used. Only in-frame clones appear in the TCRdb table, and some are missing; sequencing was by immunoSEQ multiplex PCR. The table records around 100,000 clones, roughly 73% of them present only once. In its sample, this clone was seen a few times. The antigen is unknown. The chain joins TRBV14 to TRBJ2-2; possibly TRBD1 for D (5 bases). Sequenced: PBMCs. This receptor was taken from a man aged 40-49 years in good health and CMV-seronegative. This CDR3 is CASSQDFGRVYTGELFF. Here the CDR3 DNA reads TGTGCCAGCAGCCAAGATTTTGGCAGGGTATACACCGGGGAGCTGTTTTTT.